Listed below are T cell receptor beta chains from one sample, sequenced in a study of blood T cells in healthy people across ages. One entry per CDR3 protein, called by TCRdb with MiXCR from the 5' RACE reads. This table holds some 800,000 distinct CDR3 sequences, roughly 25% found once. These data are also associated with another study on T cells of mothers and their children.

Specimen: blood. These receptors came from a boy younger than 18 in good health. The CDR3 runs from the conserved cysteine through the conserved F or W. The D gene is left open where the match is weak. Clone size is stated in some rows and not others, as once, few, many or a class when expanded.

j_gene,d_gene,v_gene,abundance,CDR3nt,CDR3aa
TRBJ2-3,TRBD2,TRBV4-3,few,TGCGCCAGCAGCCATGGCGGGGGGACTAGCACAGATACGCAGTATTTT,CASSHGGGTSTDTQYF
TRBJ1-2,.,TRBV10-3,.,TGTGCCACTGCCCCGGACCTCTATGGCTACACCTTC,CATAPDLYGYTF
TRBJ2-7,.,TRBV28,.,TGTGCCAGCAGCTATGACAGGTTTGGTAACTACGAGCAGTACTTC,CASSYDRFGNYEQYF
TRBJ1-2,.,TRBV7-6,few,TGTGCCAGCAGCAGGGCGCTCGGCTATGGCTACACCTTC,CASSRALGYGYTF
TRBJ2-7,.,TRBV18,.,TGTGCCAGCTTACCATCATCCAGATCGAGCAGGTCACTCTACGAGCAGTACTTC,CASLPSSRSSRSLYEQYF
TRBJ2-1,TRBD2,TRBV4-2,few,TGTGCCAGCAGCCCTTTATCTAGCGGGAGCGGTTTCAATGAGCAGTTCTTC,CASSPLSSGSGFNEQFF
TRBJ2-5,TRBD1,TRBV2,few,TGTGCCAGCGGGGGACAGGGGAACCAAGAGACCCAGTACTTC,CASGGQGNQETQYF
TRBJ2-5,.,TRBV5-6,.,TGTGCCAGCAGCTTGCTTCCAGGGACCCAGTACTTC,CASSLLPGTQYF
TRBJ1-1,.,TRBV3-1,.,TGTGCCAGCAGCCAAGTTTTATGGGATGAAGCTTTCTTT,CASSQVLWDEAFF
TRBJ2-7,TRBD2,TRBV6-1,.,TGTGCCAGCAGCCGCCAGGGACTAGCGGAGTCGGTCTACGAGCAGTACTTC,CASSRQGLAESVYEQYF
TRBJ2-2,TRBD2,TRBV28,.,TGTGCCAGCAGTTCAGCGGGGATTAACACCGGGGAGCTGTTTTTT,CASSSAGINTGELFF
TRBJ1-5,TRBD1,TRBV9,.,TGTGCCAGCAGCGAAACAGGGGCCGAGCAGCCCCAGCATTTT,CASSETGAEQPQHF
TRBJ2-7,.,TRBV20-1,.,TGCAGTGCTAGAGCCCCTCCACAGGACCCCACCTACGAGCAGTACTTC,CSARAPPQDPTYEQYF
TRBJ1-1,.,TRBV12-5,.,TGTGCTAGTGGTTTGGTATCTAGGGGGTCGGGGACTGAAGCTTTCTTT,CASGLVSRGSGTEAFF
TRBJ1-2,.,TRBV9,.,.,CASSVGAGSLQF
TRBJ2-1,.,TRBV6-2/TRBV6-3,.,TGTGCCAGCAGCCGACCACCGGGACTTTACAATGAGCAGTTCTTC,CASSRPPGLYNEQFF
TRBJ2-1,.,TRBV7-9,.,TGTGCCAGCAGCTTAGGGACCGCTTCGTCCTACAATGAGCAGTTCTTC,CASSLGTASSYNEQFF
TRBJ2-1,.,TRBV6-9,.,TGTGCCAGCGAGTCAGGGGCGCATGGGTCCTACAATGAGCAGTTCTTC,CASESGAHGSYNEQFF
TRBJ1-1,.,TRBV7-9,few,TGTGCCAGCAGCCGAAGTGGGGGGGACACTGAAGCTTTCTTT,CASSRSGGDTEAFF
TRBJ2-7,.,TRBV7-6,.,TGTGCCAGCAGCCGGAGCGGAGGAGGTCTGTACGAGCAGTACTTC,CASSRSGGGLYEQYF
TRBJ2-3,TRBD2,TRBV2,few,TGTGCCAGCAGTGAAGACGGGGGGAGCACAGATACGCAGTATTTT,CASSEDGGSTDTQYF
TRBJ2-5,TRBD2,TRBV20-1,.,TGCAGTATCCCTACCGCCAGCGGGGGCTTAGGGACCCAGTACTTC,CSIPTASGGLGTQYF
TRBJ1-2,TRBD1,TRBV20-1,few,TGCAGTGCTCCGACAGGGGGCGACGTTGATGGCTACACCTTC,CSAPTGGDVDGYTF
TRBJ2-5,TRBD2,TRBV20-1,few,TGCAGTGCCGTACCACTAGCGGGAATTATCCAAGAGACCCAGTACTTC,CSAVPLAGIIQETQYF
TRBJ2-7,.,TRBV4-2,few,TGTGCCAGCAGCCAGCGTCAGTACTACGAGCAGTACTTC,CASSQRQYYEQYF
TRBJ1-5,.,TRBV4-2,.,TGTGCCAGCAGCCAAGAAGAACCGAGCAATCAGCCCCAGCATTTT,CASSQEEPSNQPQHF
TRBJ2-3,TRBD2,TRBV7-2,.,TGTGCCAGCAGATCTAGCGGGGGGGTTCAGGGTACGCAGTATTTT,CASRSSGGVQGTQYF
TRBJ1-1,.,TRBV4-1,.,TGCGCCAGCAGCCAAGATCGACAGACGAACACTGAAGCTTTCTTT,CASSQDRQTNTEAFF
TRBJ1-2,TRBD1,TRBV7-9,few,TGTGCCAGCAGCTTAGGGGGACAGGGGTATGGCTACACCTTC,CASSLGGQGYGYTF
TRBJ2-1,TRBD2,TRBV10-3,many,TGTGCCATCAGGCAGAGACTAGCGGGAGGGTTCAATGAGCAGTTCTTC,CAIRQRLAGGFNEQFF
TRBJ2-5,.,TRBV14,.,TGTGCCAGCAGCCAAGCGGCCGGATGGACCCAGTACTTC,CASSQAAGWTQYF
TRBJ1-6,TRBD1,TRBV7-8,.,TGTGCCAGCAGCTTAGGACAGGGAAGGTTCACACCCCTCCACTTT,CASSLGQGRFTPLHF
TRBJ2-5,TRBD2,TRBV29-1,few,TGCAGCGTTCCCCTGGGGGGGGAGACCCAGTACTTC,CSVPLGGETQYF
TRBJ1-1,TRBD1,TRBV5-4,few,TGTGCCAGCAGCTGGGACAGGGACGGTATGAACACTGAAGCTTTCTTT,CASSWDRDGMNTEAFF
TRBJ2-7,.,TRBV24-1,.,TGTGCCACCAGTGGCTGGACCGGGACGGGTTCCTACGAGCAGTACTTC,CATSGWTGTGSYEQYF
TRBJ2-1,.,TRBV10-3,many,TGTGCCATCAGTGAGAGGGCTAGCGCTGTTTCCTACAATGAGCAGTTCTTC,CAISERASAVSYNEQFF
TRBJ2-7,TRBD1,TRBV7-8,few,TGTGCCAGCAGCCACATCGGACAGGGGAACGAGCAGTACTTC,CASSHIGQGNEQYF
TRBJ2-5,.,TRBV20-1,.,TGCAGTGCTAGAGATTTCAGGGTAGGAGAGACCCAGTACTTC,CSARDFRVGETQYF
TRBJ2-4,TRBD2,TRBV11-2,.,TGTGCCAGCAGCCCTAGGAGTCGGGGGGGAGCAAAGTGGGACATTCAGTACTTC,CASSPRSRGGAKWDIQYF
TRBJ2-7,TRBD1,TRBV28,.,TGTGCCAGCAGTAACCTTTTCGGGACAGGGACCGAGCAGTACTTC,CASSNLFGTGTEQYF
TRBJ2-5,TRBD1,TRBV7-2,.,TGTGCCAGCAGCCCCCGGCGGACAGGAGCACAAGAGACCCAGTACTTC,CASSPRRTGAQETQYF
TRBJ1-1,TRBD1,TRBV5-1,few,TGCGCCAGCAGCCAAGGGACAGGGGCGGGGAACACTGAAGCTCTCTTT,CASSQGTGAGNTEALF
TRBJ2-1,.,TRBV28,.,TGTGCCAGCAGTTTTGACTATACGCAGTTCTTC,CASSFDYTQFF
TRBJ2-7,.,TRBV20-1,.,TGCAGTGCTAGAGGGCAGGCCCCACTGGAGGGCAGGATAACCAACGAGCAGTACTTC,CSARGQAPLEGRITNEQYF
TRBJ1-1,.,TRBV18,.,TGTGCCAGCTCACCATCCGAGTCCAGAACTGAATCTTTCTTT,CASSPSESRTESFF
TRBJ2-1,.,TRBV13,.,TGTGCCAGCAGCCCATCACAGGGATCGACCTACAATGAGCAGTTCTTC,CASSPSQGSTYNEQFF
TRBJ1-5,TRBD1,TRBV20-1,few,TGCAGTGCTGACAGGGAGGATCAGCCCCAGCATTTT,CSADREDQPQHF
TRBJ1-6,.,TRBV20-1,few,TGCAGTGCCCCTGGGGCGATGGTGGCAAATTCACCCCTCCACTTT,CSAPGAMVANSPLHF
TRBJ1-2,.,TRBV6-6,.,TGTGCCAGCAACCCAGGGGAGGGTGGCTACACCTTC,CASNPGEGGYTF
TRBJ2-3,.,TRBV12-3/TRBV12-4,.,TGTGCCAGCAGTAGCAACGCAGATACGCAGTATTTT,CASSSNADTQYF